This T cell receptor beta chain comes out of a study of blood T cell repertoires in COVID-19. On the study more broadly: The United States, Italy and Spain supplied acute and convalescent COVID-19 samples. Sources were T cells, B-cell-depleted T cells, or PBMCs; the material itself was cDNA or gDNA.

The CDR3 is 13 residues long. CDR1 is SQVTM, CDR2 ANQGSEA, per germline. The V end lost 1 base, the J end lost 1 base, and 5 bases lay between the germline ends. Authors' data handling: From reference gene primer amplification, estimates of nucleated cell counts were derived. The repertoire was sequenced with immunoSEQ multiplex PCR; TCRdb's copy has only in-frame clones and lacks some. V and J calls and clone size follow that table, whereas D and trimming were derived from the DNA. The sample holds 95,000 to 150,000 clones, approximately 90% seen once. Sequenced: peripheral blood. The origin of this receptor is a human donor in a cohort sampled during active COVID-19. The chain combines TRBV29-1 with TRBJ2-1; D ambiguous. CDR3 nucleotide sequence: TGCAGCGTTGAAGGGGCTTCCTACAATGAGCAGTTCTTC. Translating it yields CSVEGASYNEQFF.